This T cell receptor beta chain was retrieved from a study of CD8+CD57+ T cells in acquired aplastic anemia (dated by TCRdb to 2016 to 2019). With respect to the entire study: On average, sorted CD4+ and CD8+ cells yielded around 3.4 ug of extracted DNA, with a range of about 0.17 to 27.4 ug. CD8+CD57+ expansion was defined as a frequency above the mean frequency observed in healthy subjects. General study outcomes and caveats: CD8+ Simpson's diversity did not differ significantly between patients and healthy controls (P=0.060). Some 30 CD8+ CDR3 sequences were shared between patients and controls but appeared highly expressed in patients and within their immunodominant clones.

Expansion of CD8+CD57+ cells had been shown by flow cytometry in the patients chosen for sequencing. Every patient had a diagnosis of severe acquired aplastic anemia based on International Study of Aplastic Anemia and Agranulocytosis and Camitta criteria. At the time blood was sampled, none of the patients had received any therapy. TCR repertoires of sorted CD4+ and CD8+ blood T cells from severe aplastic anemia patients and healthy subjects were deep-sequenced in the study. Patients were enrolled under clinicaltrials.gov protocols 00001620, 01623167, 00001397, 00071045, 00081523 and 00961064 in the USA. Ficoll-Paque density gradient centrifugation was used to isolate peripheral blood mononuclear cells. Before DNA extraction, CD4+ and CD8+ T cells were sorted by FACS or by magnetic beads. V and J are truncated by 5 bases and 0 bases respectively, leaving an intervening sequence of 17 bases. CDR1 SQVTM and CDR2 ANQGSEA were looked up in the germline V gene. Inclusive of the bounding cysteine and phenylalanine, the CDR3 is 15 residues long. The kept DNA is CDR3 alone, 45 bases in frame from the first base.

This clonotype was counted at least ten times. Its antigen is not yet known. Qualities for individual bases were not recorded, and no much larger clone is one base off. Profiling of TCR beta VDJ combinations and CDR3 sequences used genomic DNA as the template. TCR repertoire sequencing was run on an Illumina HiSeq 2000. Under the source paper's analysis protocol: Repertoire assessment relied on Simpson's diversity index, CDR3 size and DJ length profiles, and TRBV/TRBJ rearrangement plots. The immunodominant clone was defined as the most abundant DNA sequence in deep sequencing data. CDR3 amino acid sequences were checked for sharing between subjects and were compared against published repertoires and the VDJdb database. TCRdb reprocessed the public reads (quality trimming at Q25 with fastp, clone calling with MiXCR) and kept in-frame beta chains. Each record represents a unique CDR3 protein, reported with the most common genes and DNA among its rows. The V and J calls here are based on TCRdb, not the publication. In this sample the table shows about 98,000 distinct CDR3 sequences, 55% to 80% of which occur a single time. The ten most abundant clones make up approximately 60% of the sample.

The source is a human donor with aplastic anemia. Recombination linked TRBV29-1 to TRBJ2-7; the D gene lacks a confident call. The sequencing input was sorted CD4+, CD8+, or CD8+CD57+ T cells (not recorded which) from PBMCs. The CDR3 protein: CSVLAVSRSSYEQYF. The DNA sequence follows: TGCAGCGTTCTCGCTGTCTCCAGGAGCTCCTACGAGCAGTACTTC.